A selection of T cell receptor beta chains follows, all from one sample in a study of cytomegalovirus exposure and HLA in healthy donors. The repertoire was sequenced with immunoSEQ multiplex PCR; TCRdb's copy has only in-frame clones and lacks some. The profile shows approximately 22,000 clones, about 80% of them singletons. Source material: PBMCs. The receptors were sampled from a man aged 55 to 70 in good health and CMV-seronegative. Both conserved end residues are part of each CDR3. D genes are given only for firm matches. Size tells how often a clone was seen (once, few, many) or the class of an expanded clone, and some rows leave it out.

j_call,cdr3_length,v_call,clone_size,d_call,cdr3_nt,cdr3_aa
TRBJ1-2,16,TRBV5-1,-,TRBD1,TGCGCCAGCAGCCCGGAACCGGGACAGGGTCACTATGGCTACACCTTC,CASSPEPGQGHYGYTF
TRBJ2-5,13,TRBV6-1,-,TRBD2,TGTGCCAGCGGCTGGACTAGCGTAGAGACCCAGTACTTC,CASGWTSVETQYF
TRBJ2-7,16,TRBV6-5,-,-,TGTGCCAGCAGTTACTCGAAAGGGAGCAACCTTTACGAGCAGTACTTC,CASSYSKGSNLYEQYF
TRBJ2-7,14,TRBV27,-,-,TGTGCCAGCAGCCCTCGGACAAGGCACGACGAGCAGTACTTC,CASSPRTRHDEQYF
TRBJ2-3,15,TRBV7-3,-,TRBD2,TGTGCCAGCAGCTTTCTAGCGGGGGCCACAGATACGCAGTATTTT,CASSFLAGATDTQYF
TRBJ1-5,15,TRBV7-9,-,-,TGTGCCAGCAGCTTATGGGGAGAGAAAGATCAGCCCCAGCATTTT,CASSLWGEKDQPQHF
TRBJ1-2,15,TRBV5-6,-,-,TGTGCCAGCAGCTTGCCAGGGCGATCTGTTTGGGGCTACACCTTC,CASSLPGRSVWGYTF
TRBJ2-3,17,TRBV7-2,-,TRBD2,TGTGCCAGCAGCCCCAGCGGGGGTGCGGGAGTCGCAGATACGCAGTATTTT,CASSPSGGAGVADTQYF
TRBJ2-1,16,TRBV7-3,once,TRBD2,TGTGCCCGCAGCACCAGTAGCGGGGCGACCTACAATGAGCAGTTCTTC,CARSTSSGATYNEQFF
TRBJ1-6,13,TRBV6-5,few,-,TGTGCCAGCAGTTACTCGAGAGGTTCACCCCTCCACTTT,CASSYSRGSPLHF
TRBJ2-3,16,TRBV5-1,-,-,TGCGCCAGCAGCGTCCCAGCGGTCCACTCCACAGATACGCAGTATTTT,CASSVPAVHSTDTQYF
TRBJ2-1,12,TRBV21-1,-,-,TGTGCCGCGGAGGACAGGTATAATGAGCAGTTCTTC,CAAEDRYNEQFF
TRBJ2-3,15,TRBV30,-,-,TGTGCCTGGTCGGTTAGGTACAGGGATTCAGATACGCAGTATTTT,CAWSVRYRDSDTQYF
TRBJ1-1,13,TRBV6-5,few,-,TGTGCCAGCAGTTTCAAACGGGGGACTGAAGCTTTCTTT,CASSFKRGTEAFF
TRBJ1-1,13,TRBV27,-,-,TGTGCCAGCAGTACTCCAGGTACACTGAAAGCTTTCTTT,CASSTPGTLKAFF
TRBJ2-2,12,TRBV7-3,-,-,TGTGCCAGCAGCTTAAACTCCGGGGAGCTGTTTTTT,CASSLNSGELFF
TRBJ1-6,15,TRBV6-1,-,-,TGTGCCAGCAGCGCGGGGGACGGGGTTAATTCACCCCTCCACTTT,CASSAGDGVNSPLHF
TRBJ2-7,13,TRBV4-3,-,TRBD1,TGCGCCAGCAGCCTTAACAGGGGTGACGAGCAGTACTTC,CASSLNRGDEQYF
TRBJ2-1,12,TRBV5-6,few,-,TGTGCCAGCAGCTACGGGAGTAGTGAGCAGTTCTTC,CASSYGSSEQFF
TRBJ2-1,14,TRBV30,-,TRBD2,TGTGCCTGGAAGGGACTAGCCTTTAAGGGGGAGCAGTTCTTC,CAWKGLAFKGEQFF
TRBJ2-5,18,TRBV6-1,-,TRBD2,TGTGCCAGCAGTGGCCAAGTTGGGGTAGCGGGAGGCCGAGAGACCCAGTACTTC,CASSGQVGVAGGRETQYF
TRBJ1-5,20,TRBV12-1,-,-,TGTGCCAGCAGCTTGGGAGGAGGGTGGCAGGGGGCACAGAAAGATCAGCCCCAGCATTTT,CASSLGGGWQGAQKDQPQHF
TRBJ2-7,16,TRBV28,-,-,TGTGCCAGCAGTCCCCTTGACGGGACAAGGTTATACGAGCAGTACTTC,CASSPLDGTRLYEQYF
TRBJ2-7,17,TRBV5-8,-,-,TGTGCCAGCAGCTTGGAGACGAACAGGGCTCGGGGGGACGAGCAGTACTTC,CASSLETNRARGDEQYF
TRBJ1-5,14,TRBV19,-,-,TGTGCCAGTAGCTATATGTATAGCAATCAGCCCCAGCATTTT,CASSYMYSNQPQHF
TRBJ1-1,15,TRBV6-1,-,TRBD1,TGTGCCAGCAGGTTGGAGGGGGCATGGGGCACTGAAGCTTTCTTT,CASRLEGAWGTEAFF
TRBJ1-3,13,TRBV11-3,-,-,TGTGCCAGCAGCTTAGTTGCGGGAAACACCATATATTTT,CASSLVAGNTIYF
TRBJ2-3,14,TRBV2,-,-,TGTGCCAGCAGTTTTAGTCCGCTAACAGATACGCAGTATTTT,CASSFSPLTDTQYF
TRBJ2-1,12,TRBV6-6,-,-,TGTGCCAGCAGCTCGACAGTGCGTGAGCAGTTCTTC,CASSSTVREQFF
TRBJ2-1,11,TRBV5-5,once,-,TGTGCCAGCAGCCCGGGTAGTGAGCAGTTCTTC,CASSPGSEQFF
TRBJ1-2,16,TRBV4-1,-,-,TGCGCCAGCAGCCAGGCGGGGTCGCCAGGAGCGTATGGCTACACCTTC,CASSQAGSPGAYGYTF
TRBJ1-1,11,TRBV28,-,-,TGTGCCAGCAGTCCCAGACAGGCGCCTTTCTTT,CASSPRQAPFF
TRBJ1-1,12,TRBV18,-,-,TGTGCCAGCTCACCTTCCGGGGCTGAAGCTTTCTTT,CASSPSGAEAFF
TRBJ2-2,17,TRBV9,-,TRBD2,TGTGCCAGCAGCGCGGGACTAGCGGGGTGGCGGACCGGGGAGCTGTTTTTT,CASSAGLAGWRTGELFF
TRBJ2-1,13,TRBV30,-,TRBD2,TGTGCCTGGAGATTGGAGGGAACGGGAGGGCAGTTCTTC,CAWRLEGTGGQFF
TRBJ1-1,14,TRBV6-5,-,-,TGTGCCAGCAGTTCCGCAGGGGCGGCCACTGAAGCTTTCTTT,CASSSAGAATEAFF
TRBJ1-2,14,TRBV5-6,-,-,TGTGCCAGCAGCTTGTCGGGGGGCGCGGATGGCTACACCTTC,CASSLSGGADGYTF
TRBJ2-2,17,TRBV7-9,once,TRBD2,TGTGCCAGCAGCCCCGTCGGGGGGGGCCTTAACACCGGGGAGCTGTTTTTT,CASSPVGGGLNTGELFF
TRBJ2-3,14,TRBV5-4,-,-,TGTGCCAGCAGCTTTCGACAGGCCACAGATACGCAGTATTTT,CASSFRQATDTQYF